The 20 T cell receptor beta chains below all came from one sample that was sequenced in a study of T cell therapy after organ transplantation. These receptors' targets are unknown. Indicated time point: 20-29 weeks after completion of therapy. Method: immunoSEQ multiplex PCR; TCRdb's copy keeps in-frame clones and lacks some. The sample lists approximately 3,500 clones, about two thirds seen once, with under 45% in the top ten. The sequencing used CD8+ T cells from blood, collected after autologous CMV-specific T cell therapy. The receptors shown here come from a human patient who had received a solid organ transplant and had CMV disease. Some T cells here may be from the graft donor.

This sequence joins TRBV11-2 and TRBJ2-5; D uncertain. This CDR3 is built from 16 residues. V lost 5 bases to trimming and J lost 5 bases, with 21 bases between them. Germline V CDR1 and CDR2: SGHAT, FQNNGV. Here the CDR3 DNA reads TGTGCCAGCAGCAACAATAGCTCACCGGAGTCCGAGACCCAGTACTTC. Translation gives CASSNNSSPESETQYF.

This clone was detected a few times. This chain connects TRBV2 to TRBJ2-2, with 8 positions matching TRBD2. The germline V gene encodes CDR1 SNHLY and CDR2 FYNNEI. After removal of 7 bases from V and 6 bases from J, the junction contained 10 bases not matched to a gene. There are 15 residues in the CDR3. CDR3 sequence (DNA): TGTGCCAGCAACCCGGGACTAGTCGCCCCCGGGGAGCTGTTTTTT. Its translation: CASNPGLVAPGELFF. Variable domain in full (rest from reference TRBV2 and TRBJ2-2): EPEVTQTPSHQVTQMGQEVILRCVPISNHLYFYWYRQILGQKVEFLVSFYNNEISEKSEIFDDQFSVERPDGSNFTLKIRSTKLEDSAMYFCASNPGLVAPGELFFGEGSRLTVL.

The rearrangement links TRBV2 to TRBJ2-7; D remains ambiguous. CDR3 size: 12 residues. Between the trimmed V and J ends, which lost 5 bases and 2 bases, there was a span of 7 bases. CDR1 is SNHLY and CDR2 is FYNNEI in the germline V gene. In nucleotides, the CDR3 is TGTGCCAGCAGTCCCCCCCCCTACGAGCAGTACTTC. It translates to CASSPPPYEQYF.

The chain recombines TRBV4-1 with TRBJ2-5; D not resolved. V was shortened by 1 base and J by 5 bases, with 11 bases between the two germline ends. In germline, CDR1 is MGHRA, CDR2 YSYEKL. The CDR3 is 14 amino acids. The CDR3 spells CASSQVGARETQYF. In nucleotides, the CDR3 is TGCGCCAGCAGCCAAGTTGGAGCACGGGAGACCCAGTACTTC.

The rearrangement joins TRBV7-9 to TRBJ2-3, with TRBD2 matching 10 bases. The CDR3 runs to 18 residues. Germline loops: CDR1 SEHNR, CDR2 FQNEAQ (reference sequence). Losses at the gene ends were 6 bases for V and 3 bases for J; bases not matched to a gene: 15. This CDR3 is CASRPQGASGSSTDTQYF. The CDR3 region has the DNA TGTGCCAGCAGACCGCAGGGGGCTAGCGGGAGTTCGACAGATACGCAGTATTTT.

For this clone: Sequence at one end of the junction differs from germline and may be a read error. The chain recombines TRBV10-2 with TRBJ1-2, with a weak D call TRBD1 (5 bases). CDR1 and CDR2 (germline): WSHSY, SAAADI. The CDR3 runs to 15 residues. This CDR3 reads CASSYATGTAYGYTF. The CDR3 coding sequence is TGTGCCAGCAGTTACGCGACCGGGACGGCCTATGGCTACACCTTC.

This sequence joins TRBV7-9 and TRBJ2-1, with D tentatively TRBD2 (6 bases). Germline CDR1 and CDR2: SEHNR and FQNEAQ (reference sequence). V was clipped by 4 bases and J by 2 bases, with 12 bases between them. The CDR3 is 15 amino acids. The DNA of the CDR3 is TGTGCCAGCAGCTCCTCCAGGGAGGCCTACAATGAGCAGTTCTTC. This codes for CASSSSREAYNEQFF.

This clone appeared a single time. This chain links TRBV27 with TRBJ2-4; no clear D gene. The germline CDR1 and CDR2 sequences are MNHEY and SMNVEV (reference sequence). The ends were cut back, 6 bases at V and 1 base at J, with 10 bases in the middle. The CDR3 length is 14 residues. CDR3 bases: TGTGCCAGCAGCTACGACTCGGCCAAAAACATTCAGTACTTC. Protein product: CASSYDSAKNIQYF.

The gene calls are TRBV11-2 and TRBJ2-1; 7 nucleotides match TRBD1. Germline V gives CDR1 SGHAT, CDR2 FQNNGV. Unmatched junction bases numbered 9, after V lost 3 bases and J lost 4 bases. The CDR3 has 16 amino acids. CDR3: CASSFTTGTDYNEQFF. CDR3 in DNA: TGTGCCAGCAGCTTTACAACCGGGACAGATTACAATGAGCAGTTCTTC.

The chain is built from TRBV7-9 and TRBJ2-3; 10 bases agree with TRBD2. The CDR3 length is 16 residues. Per germline, CDR1 SEHNR and CDR2 FQNEAQ (reference sequence). J gave up 2 bases and V 2 bases, and 4 bases lay outside the gene matches. This CDR3 is CASSLFLAGDTDTQYF. The CDR3 region has the DNA TGTGCCAGCAGCTTATTTCTAGCGGGAGACACAGATACGCAGTATTTT.

This clone was seen more than once but under ten times. The rearrangement links TRBV2 to TRBJ2-1; D may be TRBD1 (6 bases). Trimming took 1 base from V and 10 from J, leaving 17 bases between them. Germline values: CDR1 SNHLY, CDR2 FYNNEI. The CDR3 runs 15 residues. The chain's CDR3 is CASSEGQVAPGEQFF. The CDR3 DNA reads TGTGCCAGCAGTGAAGGACAGGTGGCCCCTGGGGAGCAGTTCTTC.

The chain recombines TRBV7-9 with TRBJ2-3, with D perhaps TRBD2 (5 bases). Trimming cost V 4 bases and J 4 bases, with 9 bases left between them. The CDR3 is 13 amino acids. The germline CDR1 and CDR2 sequences are SEHNR and FQNEAQ (reference sequence). CDR3 in DNA: TGTGCCAGCAGCTCGGAGGTGGCAGATACGCAGTATTTT. Amino acid sequence: CASSSEVADTQYF.

This clone was observed once. V and J are TRBV4-2 and TRBJ2-3; TRBD1 aligns across 11 bases. The length of the CDR3 is 16 residues. Germline V gives CDR1 LGHNA, CDR2 YNFKEQ. J lost 4 bases, V lost 3 bases, and 6 bases had no gene match. CDR3 DNA sequence: TGTGCCAGCAGCCAGGAAGAGGGACAGGGGGCAGATACGCAGTATTTT. Translated, it gives CASSQEEGQGADTQYF.

In nucleotides, the CDR3 is TGTGCCAGCAGCCGCAATACGGTAGCCAAAAACATTCAGTACTTC. Translation: CASSRNTVAKNIQYF. The chain joins TRBV27 to TRBJ2-4; D unresolved. The ends were cut back, 6 bases at V and 0 bases at J, with 12 bases in the middle. Germline CDR1 is MNHEY and CDR2 is SMNVEV (reference sequence). CDR3 length: 15 residues.

The V call is TRBV11-2, the J call TRBJ2-4; TRBD2 matches at 12 bases. CDR3 size: 12 residues. Germline V gene sequence: CDR1 SGHAT, CDR2 FQNNGV. V shed 5 bases, J shed 10 bases, and the junction held 0 bases outside the gene matches. The CDR3: CASSGLAGIQYF. In DNA, the CDR3 is TGTGCCAGCAGCGGACTAGCGGGGATTCAGTACTTC. Full variable domain (missing parts from reference TRBV11-2 and TRBJ2-4): EAGVAQSPRYKIIEKRQSVAFWCNPISGHATLYWYQQILGQGPKLLIQFQNNGVVDDSQLPKDRFSAERLKGVDSTLKIQPAKLEDSAVYLCASSGLAGIQYFGAGTRLSVL.

This clone was observed once. The rearrangement links TRBV27 to TRBJ2-5, with no clear D. V lost 4 bases and J lost 5, with 11 bases in between. Germline CDR1 is MNHEY and CDR2 is SMNVEV (reference sequence). CDR3 size: 13 residues. CDR3 bases: TGTGCCAGCAGTTCCAGGTGGACCGAGACCCAGTACTTC. Translation: CASSSRWTETQYF.

The chain recombines TRBV4-2 with TRBJ2-3, with 8 bases matching TRBD2. CDR3 size: 18 residues. The V gene end was trimmed by 0 bases and the J gene end by 5 bases; junction bases not matched to a gene: 13. The germline V gene has CDR1 LGHNA and CDR2 YNFKEQ. DNA of the CDR3: TGTGCCAGCAGCCAAGAGTACAGCGGGAGTCCGGGAAGAGATACGCAGTATTTT. Translated: CASSQEYSGSPGRDTQYF.

This clone was found a few times. This chain joins TRBV5-1 and TRBJ2-5; D unresolved. This CDR3 is built from 12 residues. The V end was cut by 3 bases, the J end by 7 bases, with 10 bases between. Germline CDR1 and CDR2: SGHRS and YFSETQ. DNA for the CDR3: TGCGCCAGCAGCTACACGCCCGGGACCCAGTACTTC. Translating gives CASSYTPGTQYF.

The V and J genes are TRBV6-6 and TRBJ2-7, with D possibly matching TRBD2 (6 bases). CDR1 and CDR2 (germline): MNHNY, SVGAGI (reference sequence). This CDR3 region has 16 residues. The ends were cut back, 6 bases at V and 2 bases at J, with 20 bases in the middle. The CDR3 protein is CASRSGGASHPYEQYF. CDR3 sequence (DNA): TGTGCCAGCAGGTCCGGAGGGGCCTCACATCCCTACGAGCAGTACTTC.

The chain combines TRBV19 with TRBJ2-2, with D tentatively TRBD2 (5 bases). CDR3 length equals 14 residues. V lost 7 bases and J lost 6, with 15 bases in between. The germline CDR1 and CDR2 sequences are LNHDA and SQIVND (reference sequence). The CDR3 sequence: CASKWQEESGELFF. DNA of the CDR3: TGTGCCAGTAAATGGCAGGAGGAGTCCGGGGAGCTGTTTTTT.